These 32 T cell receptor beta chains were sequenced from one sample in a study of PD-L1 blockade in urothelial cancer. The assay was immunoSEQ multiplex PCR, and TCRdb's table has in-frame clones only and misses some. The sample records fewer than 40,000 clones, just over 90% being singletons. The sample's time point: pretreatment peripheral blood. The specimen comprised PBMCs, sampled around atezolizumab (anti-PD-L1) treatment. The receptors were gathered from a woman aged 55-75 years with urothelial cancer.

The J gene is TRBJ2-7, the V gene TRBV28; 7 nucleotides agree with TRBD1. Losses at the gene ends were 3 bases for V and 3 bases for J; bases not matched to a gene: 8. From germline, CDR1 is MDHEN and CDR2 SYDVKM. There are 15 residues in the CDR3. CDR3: CASSFTGAAHYEQYF. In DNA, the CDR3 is TGTGCCAGCAGTTTCACAGGGGCTGCCCACTACGAGCAGTACTTC.

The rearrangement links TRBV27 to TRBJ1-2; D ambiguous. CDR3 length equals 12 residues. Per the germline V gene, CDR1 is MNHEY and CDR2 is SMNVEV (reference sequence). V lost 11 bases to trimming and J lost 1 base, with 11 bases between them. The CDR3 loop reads CAAGGFNYGYTF. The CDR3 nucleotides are TGTGCCGCGGGCGGGTTTAACTATGGCTACACCTTC.

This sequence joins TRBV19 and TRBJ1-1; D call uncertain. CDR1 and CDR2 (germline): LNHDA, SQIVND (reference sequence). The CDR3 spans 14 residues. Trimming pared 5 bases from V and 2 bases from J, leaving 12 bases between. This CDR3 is CASSLGGSNTEAFF. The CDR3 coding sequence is TGTGCCAGTAGTCTTGGCGGGAGCAACACTGAAGCTTTCTTT.

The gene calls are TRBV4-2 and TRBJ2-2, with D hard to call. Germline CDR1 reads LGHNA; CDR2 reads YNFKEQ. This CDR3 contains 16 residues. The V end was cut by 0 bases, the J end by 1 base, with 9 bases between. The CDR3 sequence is CASSQDVAGNTGELFF. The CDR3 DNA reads TGTGCCAGCAGCCAAGACGTAGCTGGGAACACCGGGGAGCTGTTTTTT.

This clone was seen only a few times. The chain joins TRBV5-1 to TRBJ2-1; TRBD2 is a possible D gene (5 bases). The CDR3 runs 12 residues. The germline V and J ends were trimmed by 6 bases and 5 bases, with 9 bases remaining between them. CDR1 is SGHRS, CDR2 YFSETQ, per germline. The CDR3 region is CASTGVHNEQFF. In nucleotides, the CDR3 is TGCGCCAGCACCGGGGTACACAATGAGCAGTTCTTC. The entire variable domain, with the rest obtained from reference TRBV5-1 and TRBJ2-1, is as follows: KAGVTQTPRYLIKTRGQQVTLSCSPISGHRSVSWYQQTPGQGLQFLFEYFSETQRNKGNFPGRFSGRQFSNSRSEMNVSTLELGDSALYLCASTGVHNEQFFGPGTRLTVL.

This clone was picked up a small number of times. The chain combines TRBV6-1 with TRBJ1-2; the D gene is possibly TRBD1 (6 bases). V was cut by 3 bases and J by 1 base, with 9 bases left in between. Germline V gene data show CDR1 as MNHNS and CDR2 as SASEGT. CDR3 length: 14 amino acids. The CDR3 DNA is TGTGCCAGCAGTGACAGGGGTTTTAACTATGGCTACACCTTC. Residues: CASSDRGFNYGYTF.

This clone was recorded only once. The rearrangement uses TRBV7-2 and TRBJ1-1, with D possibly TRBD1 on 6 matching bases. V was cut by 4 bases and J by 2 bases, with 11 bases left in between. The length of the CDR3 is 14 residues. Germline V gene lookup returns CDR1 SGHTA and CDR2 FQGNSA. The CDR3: CASSYGTLNTEAFF. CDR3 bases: TGTGCCAGCAGCTACGGGACACTAAACACTGAAGCTTTCTTT.

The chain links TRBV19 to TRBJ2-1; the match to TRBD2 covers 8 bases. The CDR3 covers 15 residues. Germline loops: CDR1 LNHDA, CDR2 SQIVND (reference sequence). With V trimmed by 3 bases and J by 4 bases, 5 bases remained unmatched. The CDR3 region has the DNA TGTGCCAGTAGTATTGTAGCGGGGCCTTACAATGAGCAGTTCTTC. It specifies CASSIVAGPYNEQFF.

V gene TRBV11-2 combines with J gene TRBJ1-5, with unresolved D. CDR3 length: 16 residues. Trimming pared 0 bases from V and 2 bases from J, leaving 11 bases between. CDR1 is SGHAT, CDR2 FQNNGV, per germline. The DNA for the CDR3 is TGTGCCAGCAGCTTAGATAATGTTCGGGGCAATCAGCCCCAGCATTTT. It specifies CASSLDNVRGNQPQHF.

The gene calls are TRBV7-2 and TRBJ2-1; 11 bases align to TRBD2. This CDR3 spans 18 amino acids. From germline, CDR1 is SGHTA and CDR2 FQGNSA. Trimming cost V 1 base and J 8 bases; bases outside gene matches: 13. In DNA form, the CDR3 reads TGTGCCAGCAGCTTAGTCAATAGCGGGAGGGCCGCGTTGTATGAGCAGTTCTTC. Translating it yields CASSLVNSGRAALYEQFF.

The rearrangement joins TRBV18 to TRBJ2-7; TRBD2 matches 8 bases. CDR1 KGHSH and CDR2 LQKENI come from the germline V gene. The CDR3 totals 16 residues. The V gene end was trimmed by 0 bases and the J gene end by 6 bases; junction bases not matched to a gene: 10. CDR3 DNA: TGTGCCAGCTCACCACCTTACGGAGCGGGGGCCCGCGAGCAGTACTTC. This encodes CASSPPYGAGAREQYF.

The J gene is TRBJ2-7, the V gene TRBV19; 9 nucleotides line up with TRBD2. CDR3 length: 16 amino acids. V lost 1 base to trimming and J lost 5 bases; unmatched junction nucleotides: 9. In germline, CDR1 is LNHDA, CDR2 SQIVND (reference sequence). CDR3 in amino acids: CASSIGAAGGPHEQYF. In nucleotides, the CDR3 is TGTGCCAGTAGTATAGGTGCGGCGGGAGGGCCCCACGAGCAGTACTTC.

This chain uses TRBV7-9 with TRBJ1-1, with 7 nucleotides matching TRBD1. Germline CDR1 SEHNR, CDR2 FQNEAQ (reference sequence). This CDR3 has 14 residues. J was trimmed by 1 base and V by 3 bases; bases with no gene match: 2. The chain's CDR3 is CASSLGTANTEAFF. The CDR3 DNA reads TGTGCCAGCAGCTTGGGGACAGCGAACACTGAAGCTTTCTTT.

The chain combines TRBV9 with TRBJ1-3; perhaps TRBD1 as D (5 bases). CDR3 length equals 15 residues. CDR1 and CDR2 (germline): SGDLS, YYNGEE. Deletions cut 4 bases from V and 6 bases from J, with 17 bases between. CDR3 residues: CASSFSDSLANTIYF. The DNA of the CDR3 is TGTGCCAGCAGCTTTTCCGACAGTTTGGCAAACACCATATATTTT. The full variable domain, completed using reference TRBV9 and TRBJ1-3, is DSGVTQTPKHLITATGQRVTLRCSPRSGDLSVYWYQQSLDQGLQFLIQYYNGEERAKGNILERFSAQQFPDLHSELNLSSLELGDSALYFCASSFSDSLANTIYFGEGSWLTVV.

The CDR3: CASSVLAGGNYNEQFF. The CDR3 DNA reads as TGTGCCAGTAGCGTATTAGCGGGAGGGAACTACAATGAGCAGTTCTTC. V usage is TRBV19 and J usage is TRBJ2-1; 11 bases map to TRBD2. Trimming took 6 bases from V and 3 from J; bases not matched to a gene: 7. The germline gives CDR1 LNHDA, CDR2 SQIVND (reference sequence). This CDR3 is 16 amino acids long.

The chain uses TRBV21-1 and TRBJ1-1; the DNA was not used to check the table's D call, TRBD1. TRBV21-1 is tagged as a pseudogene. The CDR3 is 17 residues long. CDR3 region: CASRRVEDRRPRTEAFF. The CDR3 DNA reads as TGTGCCAGCAGGCGAGTGGAGGACAGGAGGCCTCGCACTGAAGCTTTCTTT.

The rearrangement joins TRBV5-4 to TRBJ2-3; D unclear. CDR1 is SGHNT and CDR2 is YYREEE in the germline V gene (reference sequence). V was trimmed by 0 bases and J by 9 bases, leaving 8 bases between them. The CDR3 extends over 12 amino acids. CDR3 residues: CASSLDQLTQYF. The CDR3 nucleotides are TGTGCCAGCAGCTTGGACCAACTCACGCAGTATTTT.

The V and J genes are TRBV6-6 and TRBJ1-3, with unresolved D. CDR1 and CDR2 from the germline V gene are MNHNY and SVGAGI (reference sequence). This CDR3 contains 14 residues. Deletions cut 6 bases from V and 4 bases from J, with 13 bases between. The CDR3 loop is CASRIQPPGNTIYF. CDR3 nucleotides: TGTGCCAGCAGGATACAACCACCAGGAAACACCATATATTTT.

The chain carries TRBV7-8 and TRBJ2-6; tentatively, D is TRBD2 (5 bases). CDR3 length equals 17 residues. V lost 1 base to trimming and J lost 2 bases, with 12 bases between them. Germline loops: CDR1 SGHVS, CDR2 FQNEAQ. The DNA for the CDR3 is TGTGCCAGCAGCTTAGTCGGGATCTGGGCTGGGGCCAACGTCCTGACTTTC. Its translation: CASSLVGIWAGANVLTF.

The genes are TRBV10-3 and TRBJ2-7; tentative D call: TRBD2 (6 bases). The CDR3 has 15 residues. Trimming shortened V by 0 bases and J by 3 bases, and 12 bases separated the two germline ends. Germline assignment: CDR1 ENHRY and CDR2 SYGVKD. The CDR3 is CAISESTGGFYEQYF. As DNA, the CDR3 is TGTGCCATCAGTGAGTCCACAGGAGGGTTCTACGAGCAGTACTTC.

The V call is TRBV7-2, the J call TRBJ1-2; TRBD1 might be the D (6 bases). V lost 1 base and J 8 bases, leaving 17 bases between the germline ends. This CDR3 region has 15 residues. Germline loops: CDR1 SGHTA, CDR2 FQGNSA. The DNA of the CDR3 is TGTGCCAGCAGCTTAGTGCGAAACAGGGTTTCGGGCTACACCTTC. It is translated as CASSLVRNRVSGYTF.

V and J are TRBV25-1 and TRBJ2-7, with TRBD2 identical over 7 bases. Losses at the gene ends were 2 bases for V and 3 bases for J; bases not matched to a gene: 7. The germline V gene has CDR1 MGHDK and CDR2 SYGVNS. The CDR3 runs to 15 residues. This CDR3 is CASSEVGRAVYEQYF. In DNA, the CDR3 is TGTGCCAGCAGTGAAGTGGGGAGGGCCGTCTACGAGCAGTACTTC.

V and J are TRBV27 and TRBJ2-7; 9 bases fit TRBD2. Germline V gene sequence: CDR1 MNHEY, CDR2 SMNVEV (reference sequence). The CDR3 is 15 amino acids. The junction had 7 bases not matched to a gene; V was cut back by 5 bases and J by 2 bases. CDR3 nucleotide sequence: TGTGCCAGCAGTAACCCTAGCGGGACGACCTACGAGCAGTACTTC. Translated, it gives CASSNPSGTTYEQYF.

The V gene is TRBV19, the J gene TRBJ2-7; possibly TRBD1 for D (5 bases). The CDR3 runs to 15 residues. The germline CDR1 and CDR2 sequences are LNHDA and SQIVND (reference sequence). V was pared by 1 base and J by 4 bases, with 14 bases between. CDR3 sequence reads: CASSIGHEPGYEQYF. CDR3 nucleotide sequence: TGTGCCAGTAGTATAGGACACGAGCCAGGGTACGAGCAGTACTTC.

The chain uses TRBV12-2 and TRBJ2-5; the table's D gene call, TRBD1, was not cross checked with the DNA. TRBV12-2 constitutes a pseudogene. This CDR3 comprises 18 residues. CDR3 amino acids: CASRSPTSTGPYQETQYF. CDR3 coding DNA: TGTGCAAGTCGCTCACCCACCTCGACAGGGCCCTACCAAGAGACCCAGTACTTC.

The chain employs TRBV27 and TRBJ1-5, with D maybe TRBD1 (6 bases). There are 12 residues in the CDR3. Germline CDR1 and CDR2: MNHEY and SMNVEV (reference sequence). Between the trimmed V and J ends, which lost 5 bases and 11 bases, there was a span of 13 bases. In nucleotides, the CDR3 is TGTGCCAGCAGTACACAGGGAAAGGCCCAGCATTTT. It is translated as CASSTQGKAQHF.

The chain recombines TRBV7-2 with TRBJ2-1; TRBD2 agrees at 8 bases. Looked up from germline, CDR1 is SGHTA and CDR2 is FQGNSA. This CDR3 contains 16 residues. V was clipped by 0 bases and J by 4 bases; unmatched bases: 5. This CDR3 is CASSLAGSGAYNEQFF. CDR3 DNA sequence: TGTGCCAGCAGCTTAGCGGGTAGCGGGGCATACAATGAGCAGTTCTTC. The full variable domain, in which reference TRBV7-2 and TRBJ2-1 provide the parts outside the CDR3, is GAGVSQSPSNKVTEKGKDVELRCDPISGHTALYWYRQSLGQGLEFLIYFQGNSAPDKSGLPSDRFSAERTGGSVSTLTIQRTQQEDSAVYLCASSLAGSGAYNEQFFGPGTRLTVL.

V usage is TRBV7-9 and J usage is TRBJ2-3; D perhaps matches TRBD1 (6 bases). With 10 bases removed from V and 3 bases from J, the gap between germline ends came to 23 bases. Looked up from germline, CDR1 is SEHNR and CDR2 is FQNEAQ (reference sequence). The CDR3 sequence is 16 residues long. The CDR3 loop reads CATSTGLGTPTDTQYF. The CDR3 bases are TGTGCCACATCTACGGGGTTAGGGACACCTACAGATACGCAGTATTTT.

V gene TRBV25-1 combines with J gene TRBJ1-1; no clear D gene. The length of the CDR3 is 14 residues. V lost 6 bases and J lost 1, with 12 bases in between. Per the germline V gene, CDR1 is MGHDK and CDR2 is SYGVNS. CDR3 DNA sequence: TGTGCCAGCAGCCAAGGAGGGAGGAACACTGAAGCTTTCTTT. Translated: CASSQGGRNTEAFF. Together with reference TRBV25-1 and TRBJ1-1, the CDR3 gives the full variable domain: EADIYQTPRYLVIGTGKKITLECSQTMGHDKMYWYQQDPGMELHLIHYSYGVNSTEKGDLSSESTVSRIRTEHFPLTLESARPSHTSQYLCASSQGGRNTEAFFGQGTRLTVV.

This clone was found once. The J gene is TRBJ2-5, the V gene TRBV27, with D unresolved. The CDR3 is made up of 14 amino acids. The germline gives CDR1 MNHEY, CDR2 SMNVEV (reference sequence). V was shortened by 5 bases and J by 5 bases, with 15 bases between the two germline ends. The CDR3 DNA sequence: TGTGCCAGCAGTCCCACTAACGTCCTGGAGACCCAGTACTTC. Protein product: CASSPTNVLETQYF.

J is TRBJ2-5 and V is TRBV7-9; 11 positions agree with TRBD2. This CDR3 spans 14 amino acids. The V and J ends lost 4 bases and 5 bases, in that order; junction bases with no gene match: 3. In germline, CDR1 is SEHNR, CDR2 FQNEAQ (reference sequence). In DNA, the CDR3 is TGTGCCAGCAGCTCGGGACTAGCGGTCGAGACCCAGTACTTC. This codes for CASSSGLAVETQYF.

As DNA, the CDR3 is TGTGCCAGCAGCTCTAGACTAGCCGTAGAGACCCAGTACTTC. Translated, it gives CASSSRLAVETQYF. The chain carries TRBV5-6 and TRBJ2-5; 7 bases align to TRBD2. Germline assignment: CDR1 SGHDT and CDR2 YYEEEE. J gave up 4 bases and V 3 bases, and 6 bases lay outside the gene matches. This CDR3 has 14 amino acids.